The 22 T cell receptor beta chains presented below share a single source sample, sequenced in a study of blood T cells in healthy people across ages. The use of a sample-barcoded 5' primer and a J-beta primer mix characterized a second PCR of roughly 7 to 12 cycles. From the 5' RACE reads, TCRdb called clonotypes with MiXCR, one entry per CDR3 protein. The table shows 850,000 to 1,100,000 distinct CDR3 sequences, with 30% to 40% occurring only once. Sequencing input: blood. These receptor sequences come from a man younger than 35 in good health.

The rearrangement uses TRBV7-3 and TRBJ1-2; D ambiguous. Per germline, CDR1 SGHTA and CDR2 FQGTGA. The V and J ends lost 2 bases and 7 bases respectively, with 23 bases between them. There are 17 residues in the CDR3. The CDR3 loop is CASSLWPHGRPTFGYTF. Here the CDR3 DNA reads TGTGCCAGCAGCTTATGGCCACACGGAAGGCCGACCTTTGGCTACACCTTC.

The CDR3 region is CASSLAGAAEAFF. As DNA, the CDR3 is TGTGCCAGCAGCTTGGCAGGGGCAGCTGAAGCTTTCTTT. The chain uses TRBV7-8 and TRBJ1-1; a possible D gene is TRBD1 (6 bases). The CDR3 consists of 13 residues. Germline assignment: CDR1 SGHVS and CDR2 FQNEAQ. V was trimmed by 3 bases and J by 6 bases, leaving 11 bases between them.

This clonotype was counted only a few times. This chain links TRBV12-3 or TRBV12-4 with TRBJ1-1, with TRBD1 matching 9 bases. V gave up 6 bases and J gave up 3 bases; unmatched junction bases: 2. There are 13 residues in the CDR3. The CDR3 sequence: CASRRTGDTEAFF. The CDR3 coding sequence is TGTGCCAGCAGGCGGACAGGGGACACTGAAGCTTTCTTT.

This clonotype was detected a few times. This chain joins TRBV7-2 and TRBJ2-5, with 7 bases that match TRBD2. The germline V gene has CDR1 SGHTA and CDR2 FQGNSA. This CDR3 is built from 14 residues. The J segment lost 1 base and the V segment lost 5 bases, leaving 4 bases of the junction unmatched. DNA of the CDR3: TGTGCCAGCAGCCCTGGGACTACCCAAGAGACCCAGTACTTC. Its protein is CASSPGTTQETQYF.

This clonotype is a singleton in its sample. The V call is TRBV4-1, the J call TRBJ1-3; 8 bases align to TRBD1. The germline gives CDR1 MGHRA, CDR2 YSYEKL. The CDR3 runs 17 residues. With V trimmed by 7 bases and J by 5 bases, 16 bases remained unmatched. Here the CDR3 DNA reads TGCGCCAGCAACCACCCTCGGGGCAGGGGGCTGCGAAACACCATATATTTT. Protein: CASNHPRGRGLRNTIYF.

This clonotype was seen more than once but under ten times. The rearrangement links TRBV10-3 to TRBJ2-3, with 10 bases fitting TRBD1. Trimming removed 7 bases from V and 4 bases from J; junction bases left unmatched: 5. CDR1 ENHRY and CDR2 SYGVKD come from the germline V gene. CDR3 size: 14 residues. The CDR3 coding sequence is TGTGCCATCAAAGCGACAGGGGGCGCAGATACGCAGTATTTT. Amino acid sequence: CAIKATGGADTQYF.

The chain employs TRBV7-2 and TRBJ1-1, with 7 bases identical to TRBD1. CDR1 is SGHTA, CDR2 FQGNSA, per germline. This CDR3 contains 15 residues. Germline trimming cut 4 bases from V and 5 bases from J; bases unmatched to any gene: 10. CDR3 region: CASSYSTGSSTEAFF. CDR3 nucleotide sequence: TGTGCCAGCAGCTACTCGACAGGGTCTTCGACTGAAGCTTTCTTT.

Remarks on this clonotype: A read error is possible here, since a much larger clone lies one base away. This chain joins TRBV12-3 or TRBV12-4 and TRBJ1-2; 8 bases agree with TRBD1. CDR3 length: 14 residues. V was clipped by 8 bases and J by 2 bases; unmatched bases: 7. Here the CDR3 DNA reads TGTGCCAGCGGTCCTCAGGGGGCCAACTATGGCTACACCTTC. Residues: CASGPQGANYGYTF.

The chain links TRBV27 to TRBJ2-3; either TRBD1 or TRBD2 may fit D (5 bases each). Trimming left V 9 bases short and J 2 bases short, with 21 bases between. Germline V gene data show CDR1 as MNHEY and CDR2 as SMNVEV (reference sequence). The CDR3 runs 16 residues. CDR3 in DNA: TGTGCCAGTTCGGGGATAGTCGGGGCCCCCACAGATACGCAGTATTTT. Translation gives CASSGIVGAPTDTQYF.

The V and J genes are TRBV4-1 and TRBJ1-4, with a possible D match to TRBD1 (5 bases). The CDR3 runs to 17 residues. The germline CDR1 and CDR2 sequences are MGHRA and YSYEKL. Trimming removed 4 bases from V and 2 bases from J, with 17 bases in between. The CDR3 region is CASSPTVPPGTNEKLFF. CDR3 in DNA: TGCGCCAGCAGCCCAACTGTCCCTCCAGGGACTAATGAAAAACTGTTTTTT.

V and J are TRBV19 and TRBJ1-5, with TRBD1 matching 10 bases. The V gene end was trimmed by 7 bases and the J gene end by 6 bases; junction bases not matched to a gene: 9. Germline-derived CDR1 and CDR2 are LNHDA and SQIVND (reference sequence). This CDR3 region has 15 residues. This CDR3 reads CASNMGQGIVQPQHF. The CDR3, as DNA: TGTGCCAGTAATATGGGACAGGGGATCGTTCAGCCCCAGCATTTT.

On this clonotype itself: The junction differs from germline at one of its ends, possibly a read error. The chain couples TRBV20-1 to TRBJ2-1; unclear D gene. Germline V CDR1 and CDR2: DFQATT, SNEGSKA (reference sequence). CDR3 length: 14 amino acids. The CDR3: CSVRRLSSYNEQFF. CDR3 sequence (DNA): TGCAGTGTTAGACGGTTGAGCTCCTACAATGAGCAGTTCTTC.

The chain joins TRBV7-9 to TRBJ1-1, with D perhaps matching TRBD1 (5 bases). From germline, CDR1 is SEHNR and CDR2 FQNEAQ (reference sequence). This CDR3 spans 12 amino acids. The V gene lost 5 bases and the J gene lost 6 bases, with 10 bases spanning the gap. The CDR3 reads CASSRRGPEAFF. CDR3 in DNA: TGTGCCAGCAGCCGACGGGGCCCTGAAGCTTTCTTT.

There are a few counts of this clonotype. The CDR3 spells CASSLGEGTAGELFF. In DNA, the CDR3 is TGTGCCAGCAGCTTAGGAGAGGGGACGGCCGGGGAGCTGTTTTTT. The rearrangement joins TRBV11-2 to TRBJ2-2, with D possibly being TRBD1 or TRBD2 (5 bases each). The V end lost 1 base, the J end lost 6 bases, and 12 bases lay between the germline ends. The CDR3 runs 15 residues. Germline CDR1 and CDR2: SGHAT and FQNNGV. The entire variable domain, with the rest obtained from reference TRBV11-2 and TRBJ2-2, is as follows: EAGVAQSPRYKIIEKRQSVAFWCNPISGHATLYWYQQILGQGPKLLIQFQNNGVVDDSQLPKDRFSAERLKGVDSTLKIQPAKLEDSAVYLCASSLGEGTAGELFFGEGSRLTVL.

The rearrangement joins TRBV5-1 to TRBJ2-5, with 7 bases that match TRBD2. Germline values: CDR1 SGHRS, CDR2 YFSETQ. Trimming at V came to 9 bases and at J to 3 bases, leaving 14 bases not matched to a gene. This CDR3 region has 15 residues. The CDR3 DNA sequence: TGCGCCATCTACCTGGTGGGGAGGGAAAAAGAGACCCAGTACTTC. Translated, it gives CAIYLVGREKETQYF.

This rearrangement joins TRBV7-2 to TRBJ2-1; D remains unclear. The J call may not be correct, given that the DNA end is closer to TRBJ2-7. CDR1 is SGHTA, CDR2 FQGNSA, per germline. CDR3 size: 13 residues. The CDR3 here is CASRGQTYNEQYF. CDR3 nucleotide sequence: TGTGCCAGCAGGGGCCAAACCTACAATGAGCAGTACTTC.

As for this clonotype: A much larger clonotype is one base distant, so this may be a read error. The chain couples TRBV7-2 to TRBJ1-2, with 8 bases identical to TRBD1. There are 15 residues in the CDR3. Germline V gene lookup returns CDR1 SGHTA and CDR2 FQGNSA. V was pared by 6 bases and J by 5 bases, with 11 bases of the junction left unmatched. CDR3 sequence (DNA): TGTGCCAGCAGTCCTGGCGACAGGGGCTTTTATGGCTACACCTTC. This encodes CASSPGDRGFYGYTF.

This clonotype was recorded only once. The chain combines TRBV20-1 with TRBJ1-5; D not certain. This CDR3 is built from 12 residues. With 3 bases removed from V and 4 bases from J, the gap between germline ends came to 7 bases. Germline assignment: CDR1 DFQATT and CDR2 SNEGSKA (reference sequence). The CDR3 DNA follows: TGCAGTGCTAGGAGGGAGAATCAGCCCCAGCATTTT. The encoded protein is CSARRENQPQHF.

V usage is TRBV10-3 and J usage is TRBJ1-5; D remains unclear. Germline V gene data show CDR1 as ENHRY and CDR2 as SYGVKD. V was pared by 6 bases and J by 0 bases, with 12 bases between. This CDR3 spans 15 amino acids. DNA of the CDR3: TGTGCCATCAGGAACAGCGAGAATAGCAATCAGCCCCAGCATTTT. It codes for CAIRNSENSNQPQHF.

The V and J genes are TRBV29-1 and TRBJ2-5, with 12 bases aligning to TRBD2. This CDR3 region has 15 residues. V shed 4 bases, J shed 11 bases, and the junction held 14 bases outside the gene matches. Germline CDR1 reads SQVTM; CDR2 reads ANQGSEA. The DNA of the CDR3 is TGCAGCGTTGGGCCTAGCGGGGGGGCAAGGAATGAGCAGTACTTC. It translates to CSVGPSGGARNEQYF.

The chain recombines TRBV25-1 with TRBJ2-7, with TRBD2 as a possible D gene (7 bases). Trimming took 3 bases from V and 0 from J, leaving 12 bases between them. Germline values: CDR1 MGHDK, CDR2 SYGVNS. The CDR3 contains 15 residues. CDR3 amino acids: CASSEGGGPSYEQYF. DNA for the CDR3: TGTGCCAGCAGTGAGGGAGGGGGACCCTCCTACGAGCAGTACTTC.

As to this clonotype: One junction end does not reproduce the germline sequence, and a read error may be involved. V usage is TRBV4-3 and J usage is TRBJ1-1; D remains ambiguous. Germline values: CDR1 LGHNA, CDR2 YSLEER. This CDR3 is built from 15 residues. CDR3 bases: TGCGCCGGCAGCCCCGGATCGGACCGAAACACTGAAGCTTTCTTT. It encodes CAGSPGSDRNTEAFF.